One sample yielded the 2 T cell receptor beta chains listed below, sequenced in a study of beta chain features in type 1 diabetes. Isolated RNA was reverse transcribed in full, so expressed TCRB transcripts were sequenced. Produced via immunoSEQ multiplex PCR; TCRdb's table is partial and in-frame only. Altogether more than 350,000 clones are present, around 10% being singletons, with the ten largest covering 0.046%. The specimen was naive CD4+ T cells from blood. The receptors shown here come from a woman aged 18-29 years in good health.

Regarding this clone: This may be a read error, as it is one base from a much larger clone. This sample also contains other DNA sequences that code for the same CDR3. The rearrangement links TRBV29-1 to TRBJ2-6; perhaps D is TRBD1 or TRBD2 (5 bases each). Germline V CDR1 and CDR2: SQVTM, ANQGSEA. This CDR3 has 13 amino acids. V lost 4 bases and J lost 2, with 6 bases in between. For the CDR3, the DNA is TGCAGCGTTGTGGGGGCTGGGGCCAACGTCCTGACTTTC. Protein sequence: CSVVGAGANVLTF. Variable domain in full (rest from reference TRBV29-1 and TRBJ2-6): SAVISQKPSRDICQRGTSLTIQCQVDSQVTMMFWYRQQPGQSLTLIATANQGSEATYESGFVIDKFPISRPNLTFSTLTVSNMSPEDSSIYLCSVVGAGANVLTFGAGSRLTVL.

This clone was counted at least ten times. The V gene is TRBV7-2, the J gene TRBJ2-7; TRBD1 matches at 12 bases. Germline loops: CDR1 SGHTA, CDR2 FQGNSA. With 5 bases clipped from V and 4 bases from J, the junction kept 6 bases outside the gene matches. This CDR3 is built from 15 residues. The CDR3 loop is CASSARDRGRYEQYF. Written as DNA, the CDR3 is TGTGCCAGCAGCGCCCGGGACAGGGGGCGGTACGAGCAGTACTTC.